The 3 T cell receptor beta chains below come from one sample, sequenced in a study of OX40 agonist ivuxolimab in advanced cancers. The table came from immunoSEQ multiplex PCR; TCRdb's copy has only in-frame clones and leaves some out. The table lists approximately 60,000 clones, 83% of them singletons, with roughly 3.3% in the top ten. The source material was CD4+ or CD8+ T cells sorted from blood, sampled in a trial of the OX40 agonist ivuxolimab. These receptors were collected from an adult with an advanced solid tumor such as melanoma, head and neck, liver or kidney cancer.

The chain combines TRBV14 with TRBJ1-3; tentative D call: TRBD1 (5 bases). With 1 base removed from V and 3 bases from J, the gap between germline ends came to 10 bases. Germline CDR1 SGHDN, CDR2 FVKESK. This CDR3 has 15 amino acids. Here the CDR3 reads CASSQGSGYGNTIYF. The CDR3 bases are TGTGCCAGCAGCCAAGGATCAGGGTATGGAAACACCATATATTTT.

The chain employs TRBV6-1 and TRBJ2-3; tentatively, D is TRBD1 or TRBD2 (6 bases each). Trimming cost V 5 bases and J 4 bases, with 16 bases left between them. The CDR3 length is 15 residues. Germline V CDR1 and CDR2: MNHNS, SASEGT. CDR3 bases: TGTGCCAGCAGTATCCTAGCGAGGGGGGCAGATACGCAGTATTTT. Its protein is CASSILARGADTQYF.

This clone came up a few times. The rearrangement joins TRBV18 to TRBJ1-2, with unresolved D. Germline CDR1 is KGHSH and CDR2 is LQKENI. Trimming pared 3 bases from V and 0 bases from J, leaving 8 bases between. CDR3 length: 14 amino acids. CDR3 sequence: CASSPEGPNYGYTF. The CDR3 nucleotides read TGTGCCAGCTCACCTGAGGGCCCTAACTATGGCTACACCTTC.